These 5 T cell receptor beta chains share one sample of origin, sequenced in a study of early T cells in non-severe SARS-CoV-2 infection. TCRdb used MiXCR to reprocess the 5' RACE reads, holding one entry per CDR3 protein. The sample has roughly 61,000 distinct CDR3 sequences, 8.5% to 10% seen once. The sequenced sample consisted of whole blood. All receptors come from an adult who was a healthcare worker with PCR-confirmed SARS-CoV-2 infection or an uninfected control (not recorded which).

This clonotype was detected many times. V is TRBV19 and J is TRBJ2-4; unclear D gene. Germline V CDR1 and CDR2: LNHDA, SQIVND (reference sequence). The CDR3 totals 16 residues. Trimming removed 5 bases at V and 1 base at J, with 15 bases between. In DNA, the CDR3 is TGTGCCAGTAGTCCACACGAAGATACGGCCAAAAACATTCAGTACTTC. It is translated as CASSPHEDTAKNIQYF. Together with reference TRBV19 and TRBJ2-4, the CDR3 gives the full variable domain: DGGITQSPKYLFRKEGQNVTLSCEQNLNHDAMYWYRQDPGQGLRLIYYSQIVNDFQKGDIAEGYSVSREKKESFPLTVTSAQKNPTAFYLCASSPHEDTAKNIQYFGAGTRLSVL.

This clonotype appeared a few times. The V call is TRBV3-1, the J call TRBJ1-5; D unresolved. The CDR3 length is 15 residues. CDR1 and CDR2 from the germline V gene are LGHDT and YNNKEL (reference sequence). V was clipped by 0 bases and J by 0 bases, with 6 bases between them. The CDR3 DNA sequence: TGTGCCAGCAGCCAAGAATCCAGTAGCAATCAGCCCCAGCATTTT. It specifies CASSQESSSNQPQHF.

Ten or more counts support this clonotype. The rearrangement uses TRBV6-2 or TRBV6-3 and TRBJ2-3; 10 nucleotides agree with TRBD2. Germline V CDR1 and CDR2: MNHEY, SVGEGT. Trimming removed 7 bases from V and 1 base from J; junction bases left unmatched: 8. There are 16 residues in the CDR3. The CDR3 DNA sequence: TGTGCCAGCAAGGCCCTAAGCGGGAGGGGCACAGATACGCAGTATTTT. Translation gives CASKALSGRGTDTQYF.

This clonotype has ten or more counts. This chain connects TRBV7-9 to TRBJ1-4; possible D gene TRBD1, 6 bases. The V end was cut by 4 bases, the J end by 5 bases, with 11 bases between. CDR3 size: 14 residues. Germline loops: CDR1 SEHNR, CDR2 FQNEAQ (reference sequence). The CDR3 sequence is CASSSGQLNEKLFF. CDR3 coding DNA: TGTGCCAGCAGCTCCGGACAGTTAAATGAAAAACTGTTTTTT.

The rearrangement links TRBV19 to TRBJ2-3; 10 bases line up with TRBD2. With 5 bases clipped from V and 0 bases from J, the junction kept 11 bases outside the gene matches. Germline CDR1 is LNHDA and CDR2 is SQIVND (reference sequence). There are 18 residues in the CDR3. CDR3 loop: CASSGGLAGAPSTDTQYF. CDR3 sequence (DNA): TGTGCCAGTAGTGGGGGGCTAGCGGGAGCTCCTAGCACAGATACGCAGTATTTT.